This T cell receptor (beta chain) was found in a study of early stage breast cancer tumors. There are 14 residues in the CDR3. The V gene end was trimmed by 6 bases and the J gene end by 3 bases; junction bases not matched to a gene: 5. Germline CDR1 reads SQVTM; CDR2 reads ANQGSEA. The repertoire was sequenced with immunoSEQ multiplex PCR; TCRdb's copy has only in-frame clones and lacks some. The data hold around 14,000 clones, with roughly 80% observed a single time. The sample holds one count of this clone. Sequenced material: normal breast tissue next to the tumor. J is TRBJ2-1 and V is TRBV29-1; 10 nucleotides align to TRBD2. This sequence was found in a person aged 25 to 39 with breast cancer. The CDR3 nucleotides are TGCAGCGTCCTTGGACTAGCGGACTACAATGAGCAGTTCTTC. Amino acids: CSVLGLADYNEQFF.